These 8 T cell receptor beta chains came from one sample sequenced in a study of T cells after yellow fever vaccination. MiXCR, applied by TCRdb to the 5' RACE reads, yields one record per CDR3 protein. The data show about 49,000 distinct CDR3 sequences, around 7% seen once. The sample was CD8+ T cells sorted from PBMCs, taken around 15 days after the first yellow fever vaccination. The receptors here all came from a man aged 18-30 years who received the YFV17D yellow fever vaccine.

This clonotype was seen repeatedly, ten times or more. The gene calls are TRBV7-9 and TRBJ2-3; 14 bases agree with TRBD2. Germline values: CDR1 SEHNR, CDR2 FQNEAQ (reference sequence). V trimming: 6 bases; J trimming: 2 bases; junction bases outside the gene matches: 4. CDR3 length: 16 residues. The CDR3 DNA reads TGTGCCAGCAGGCCGACTAGCGGGGGGGCCACAGATACGCAGTATTTT. This codes for CASRPTSGGATDTQYF.

The chain employs TRBV7-2 and TRBJ2-7, with TRBD1 matching 8 bases. After removal of 4 bases from V and 6 bases from J, the junction contained 8 bases not matched to a gene. Looked up from germline, CDR1 is SGHTA and CDR2 is FQGNSA. This CDR3 has 14 amino acids. In nucleotides, the CDR3 is TGTGCCAGCAGCTCCCTGGACAGGGAGTTCGAGCAGTACTTC. Amino acids: CASSSLDREFEQYF.

This clonotype occurred many times. The chain joins TRBV7-9 to TRBJ2-7; possible D gene TRBD1, 5 bases. Germline V lookup: CDR1 SEHNR, CDR2 FQNEAQ (reference sequence). V lost 5 bases, J lost 4 bases, and 9 bases lay in between. The CDR3 covers 12 residues. In DNA form, the CDR3 reads TGTGCCAGCAGCCGTCAGGGTTACGAGCAGTACTTC. Translated: CASSRQGYEQYF.

The sample holds many counts of this clonotype. J is TRBJ1-1 and V is TRBV13; 9 bases are shared with TRBD1. Germline CDR1 is PRHDT and CDR2 is FYEKMQ (reference sequence). The CDR3 loop spans 13 amino acids. V shed 5 bases, J shed 5 bases, and the junction held 3 bases outside the gene matches. The CDR3 sequence: CASSQGQGTEAFF. Here the CDR3 DNA reads TGTGCCAGCAGCCAAGGACAGGGGACTGAAGCTTTCTTT.

In this sample, this clonotype turned up many times. The V call is TRBV7-6, the J call TRBJ2-7; perhaps TRBD1 as D (6 bases). CDR3 length: 13 residues. The germline V gene encodes CDR1 SGHVS and CDR2 FNYEAQ. CDR3 nucleotide sequence: TGTGCCAGCAGCCTAGCCCAGGGGTCCGAGCAGTACGTC. It codes for CASSLAQGSEQYV.

This clonotype has at least ten counts. The rearrangement links TRBV10-3 to TRBJ1-3; D not certain. The CDR3 loop spans 14 amino acids. Between the trimmed V and J ends, which lost 3 bases and 0 bases, there was a span of 6 bases. Germline assignment: CDR1 ENHRY and CDR2 SYGVKD. CDR3 amino acids: CAISDRSSGNTIYF. In DNA, the CDR3 is TGTGCCATCAGTGACAGGAGCTCTGGAAACACCATATATTTT.

At least ten counts were recorded for this clonotype. The genes are TRBV7-9 and TRBJ2-1; the D gene could be TRBD1 or TRBD2 (5 bases each). V lost 5 bases and J 0 bases, leaving 11 bases between the germline ends. From germline, CDR1 is SEHNR and CDR2 FQNEAQ (reference sequence). The CDR3 runs to 15 residues. CDR3 nucleotide sequence: TGTGCCAGCAGCACTCGGGGCCGCTCCTACAATGAGCAGTTCTTC. Translation: CASSTRGRSYNEQFF. Drawing the rest from reference TRBV7-9 and TRBJ2-1, the complete variable domain is DTGVSQNPRHKITKRGQNVTFRCDPISEHNRLYWYRQTLGQGPEFLTYFQNEAQLEKSRLLSDRFSAERPKGSFSTLEIQRTEQGDSAMYLCASSTRGRSYNEQFFGPGTRLTVL.

This clonotype was found many times. V and J are TRBV12-3 or TRBV12-4 and TRBJ2-5, with 7 nucleotides matching TRBD2. This CDR3 is built from 16 residues. The ends lost 8 bases at V and 2 bases at J; junction bases unmatched: 14. The CDR3 loop is CASGGGEELRQETQYF. As DNA, the CDR3 is TGTGCCAGCGGCGGGGGAGAGGAGCTGAGACAAGAGACCCAGTACTTC.